A single sample is the source of the 5 T cell receptor beta chains below, sequenced in a study of Graves' ophthalmopathy and Graves' hyperthyroidism. Transcripts of RNA were the source for amplifying TCR beta CDR3 regions. Amplification began with first-round RT-PCR using HTBI primers, then second-round multiplex PCR was performed. Using its own MiXCR run on the multiplex PCR reads, TCRdb lists one record per CDR3 protein. The sample lists approximately 500,000 distinct CDR3 sequences; 13% to 15% were seen once. Sample: blood. These receptors all come from a woman younger than 45 with Graves' ophthalmopathy.

This clonotype came up many times. In nucleotides, the CDR3 is TGTGCCAGCAGCGCAGGGAACAGGGGGACCGGGGAGCTGTTTTTT. This translates into CASSAGNRGTGELFF. The genes are TRBV12-3 or TRBV12-4 and TRBJ2-2; 8 bases are shared with TRBD1. The CDR3 consists of 15 residues. V lost 6 bases, J lost 5 bases, and 8 bases stayed unmatched.

This clonotype was seen repeatedly, ten times or more. The rearrangement links TRBV18 to TRBJ1-5; TRBD1 matches at 8 bases. This CDR3 comprises 16 residues. Germline V gene data show CDR1 as KGHSH and CDR2 as LQKENI. V was clipped by 1 base and J by 2 bases; unmatched bases: 4. In DNA form, the CDR3 reads TGTGCCAGCTCACCACGCGGACAGGGAGGCAATCAGCCCCAGCATTTT. Translated: CASSPRGQGGNQPQHF.

This clonotype was observed many times. The chain employs TRBV10-3 and TRBJ1-1; possible D gene TRBD1, 6 bases. From germline, CDR1 is ENHRY and CDR2 SYGVKD. The V end was cut by 7 bases, the J end by 2 bases, with 11 bases between. The CDR3 contains 13 residues. As DNA, the CDR3 is TGTGCCATCAAAGGACAGCCCAACACTGAAGCTTTCTTT. Translated: CAIKGQPNTEAFF.

A word on this clonotype: A much larger clone lies one base from this, so it may be a read error. The V call is TRBV30, the J call TRBJ2-2; perhaps TRBD2 as D (5 bases). CDR3 length: 11 amino acids. Germline-derived CDR1 and CDR2 are GTSNPN and SVGIG (reference sequence). DNA of the CDR3: TGTGCCTGGCAACGACCCGGGGAGCTGTGTTTT. Its protein product is CAWQRPGELCF.

V usage is TRBV18 and J usage is TRBJ2-4; 11 bases are shared with TRBD2. The CDR3 runs 17 residues. The V gene end was trimmed by 0 bases and the J gene end by 8 bases; junction bases not matched to a gene: 9. Germline V gene lookup returns CDR1 KGHSH and CDR2 LQKENI. The CDR3 is CASSPPASGGRKHIQYF. In DNA, the CDR3 is TGTGCCAGCTCACCACCGGCTAGCGGGGGGCGAAAACACATTCAGTACTTC.